One sample yielded the 20 T cell receptor beta chains listed below, sequenced in a study of blood T cell repertoires in COVID-19. Sequencing used immunoSEQ multiplex PCR; TCRdb keeps in-frame clones, though not all of them. The data hold more than 70,000 clones, with 75% to 90% observed a single time. The sample taken for sequencing was peripheral blood. Every receptor here comes from an elderly man with active or convalescent COVID-19.

This chain joins TRBV7-2 and TRBJ2-3; 9 bases fit TRBD2. This CDR3 has 17 amino acids. V lost 4 bases, J lost 3 bases, and 11 bases stayed unmatched. The V gene's germline CDR1 is SGHTA and CDR2 FQGNSA. The CDR3 loop reads CASSSPLREGGTDTQYF. The CDR3 nucleotides read TGTGCCAGCAGCTCCCCCCTGCGGGAGGGAGGGACAGATACGCAGTATTTT.

The V gene is TRBV11-2, the J gene TRBJ2-7, with a possible D match to TRBD1 (6 bases). The CDR3 spans 12 residues. The V end lost 8 bases, the J end lost 7 bases, and 15 bases lay between the germline ends. Germline assignment: CDR1 SGHAT and CDR2 FQNNGV. This chain's CDR3 is CASGRQVGEQYF. Here the CDR3 DNA reads TGTGCCAGCGGACGACAGGTGGGTGAGCAGTACTTC.

V is TRBV18 and J is TRBJ2-2; D remains unclear. This CDR3 is 19 amino acids long. Trimming removed 0 bases at V and 5 bases at J, with 22 bases between. In germline, CDR1 is KGHSH, CDR2 LQKENI. CDR3 in amino acids: CASSPPGAVDSDVTGELFF. The DNA for the CDR3 is TGTGCCAGCTCACCACCGGGTGCGGTAGATTCCGACGTTACCGGGGAGCTGTTTTTT.

The chain couples TRBV2 to TRBJ2-1; D might be TRBD1 (6 bases). This CDR3 region has 15 residues. The ends were cut back, 7 bases at V and 4 bases at J, with 17 bases in the middle. Germline V gene data show CDR1 as SNHLY and CDR2 as FYNNEI. The CDR3 here is CASNRGGQGYNEQFF. CDR3 nucleotides: TGTGCCAGCAATCGGGGCGGTCAGGGGTACAATGAGCAGTTCTTC.

The rearrangement joins TRBV18 to TRBJ2-1, with TRBD2 matching 11 bases. The V segment lost 5 bases and the J segment 7 bases; nucleotides outside the gene matches: 7. CDR1 and CDR2 (germline): KGHSH, LQKENI. The CDR3 runs 15 residues. CDR3 protein: CASSALAGEGNEQFF. CDR3 nucleotide sequence: TGTGCCAGCTCAGCACTAGCGGGAGAGGGGAATGAGCAGTTCTTC.

The V gene is TRBV19, the J gene TRBJ1-3, with 8 nucleotides matching TRBD1. V lost 5 bases to trimming and J lost 2 bases; unmatched junction nucleotides: 8. CDR3 size: 16 residues. Germline V gene lookup returns CDR1 LNHDA and CDR2 SQIVND (reference sequence). The CDR3, as DNA: TGTGCCAGTAGTCCTCCGGGCAGGGGGCCTGGAAACACCATATATTTT. Its translation: CASSPPGRGPGNTIYF.

The rearrangement joins TRBV7-9 to TRBJ2-1, with TRBD2 matching 7 bases. Germline CDR1 SEHNR, CDR2 FQNEAQ (reference sequence). The CDR3 runs 14 residues. V lost 7 bases, J lost 3 bases, and 6 bases stayed unmatched. The chain's CDR3 is CASTNERDYNEQFF. In DNA form, the CDR3 reads TGTGCCAGCACCAATGAGCGGGACTACAATGAGCAGTTCTTC.

This chain uses TRBV5-1 with TRBJ2-1; 11 nucleotides match TRBD2. Germline V CDR1 and CDR2: SGHRS, YFSETQ. Germline trimming cut 2 bases from V and 7 bases from J; bases unmatched to any gene: 2. This CDR3 has 14 residues. The CDR3 sequence is CASSFGTSGNEQFF. The CDR3 DNA is TGCGCCAGCAGCTTTGGGACTAGCGGTAATGAGCAGTTCTTC.

V usage is TRBV4-2 and J usage is TRBJ2-1; D possibly corresponds to TRBD1 (5 bases). V lost 0 bases and J lost 2, with 11 bases in between. This CDR3 has 16 residues. Germline CDR1 LGHNA, CDR2 YNFKEQ. CDR3 DNA: TGTGCCAGCAGCCAAGAACCAGGGCCCACCTACAATGAGCAGTTCTTC. The encoded protein is CASSQEPGPTYNEQFF.

The chain links TRBV9 to TRBJ1-6, with D tentatively TRBD1 (5 bases). The CDR3 covers 15 residues. Germline CDR1 SGDLS, CDR2 YYNGEE. The V and J ends lost 0 bases and 7 bases respectively, with 11 bases between them. CDR3 nucleotide sequence: TGTGCCAGCAGCGTAGTTGAGACAGCAAATTCACCCCTCCACTTT. Its protein is CASSVVETANSPLHF. Supplemented by reference TRBV9 and TRBJ1-6, the full variable domain reads DSGVTQTPKHLITATGQRVTLRCSPRSGDLSVYWYQQSLDQGLQFLIQYYNGEERAKGNILERFSAQQFPDLHSELNLSSLELGDSALYFCASSVVETANSPLHFGNGTRLTVT.

V is TRBV19 and J is TRBJ1-2, with D possibly TRBD1 on 5 matching bases. CDR1 and CDR2 from the germline V gene are LNHDA and SQIVND (reference sequence). The CDR3 loop spans 13 amino acids. Deletions cut 6 bases from V and 10 bases from J, with 18 bases between. The DNA of the CDR3 is TGTGCCAGTAGCCGCGACAGCTCCCCTGACTACACCTTC. Translation: CASSRDSSPDYTF.

V usage is TRBV6-5 and J usage is TRBJ1-4, with 12 bases aligning to TRBD1. Germline V CDR1 and CDR2: MNHEY, SVGAGI. The CDR3 loop spans 15 amino acids. Trimming took 4 bases from V and 7 from J; bases not matched to a gene: 4. CDR3 sequence (DNA): TGTGCCAGCAGTTTGGGACAGGGGGCCAGTGAAAAACTGTTTTTT. It codes for CASSLGQGASEKLFF.

The V and J genes are TRBV11-2 and TRBJ1-1; D is uncertain. Germline V gene data show CDR1 as SGHAT and CDR2 as FQNNGV. The V gene lost 6 bases and the J gene lost 12 bases, with 20 bases spanning the gap. This CDR3 is 13 amino acids long. CDR3 nucleotide sequence: TGTGCCAGCAGTCCCTCCACCAGGCTCGGGACTTTCTTT. It is translated as CASSPSTRLGTFF.

The V call is TRBV5-8, the J call TRBJ2-2; D is ambiguous. This CDR3 contains 12 residues. Looked up from germline, CDR1 is SGHTS and CDR2 is YDEGEE. With 3 bases removed from V and 8 bases from J, the gap between germline ends came to 8 bases. CDR3 residues: CASSSMRGELFF. CDR3 in DNA: TGTGCCAGCAGCTCGATGCGAGGGGAGCTGTTTTTT. The full variable domain, in which reference TRBV5-8 and TRBJ2-2 provide the parts outside the CDR3, is EAGVTQSPTHLIKTRGQQATLRCSPISGHTSVYWYQQALGLGLQFLLWYDEGEERNRGNFPPRFSGRQFPNYSSELNVNALELEDSALYLCASSSMRGELFFGEGSRLTVL.

The gene calls are TRBV28 and TRBJ1-1; D ambiguous. From germline, CDR1 is MDHEN and CDR2 SYDVKM. The CDR3 loop spans 14 amino acids. Deletions cut 3 bases from V and 0 bases from J, with 8 bases between. In DNA, the CDR3 is TGTGCCAGCAGTTTTAGCAGACTGAACACTGAAGCTTTCTTT. It is translated as CASSFSRLNTEAFF.

The table lists this clone with a count of one. This sequence joins TRBV7-2 and TRBJ2-1; D gene ambiguous. Trimming left V 6 bases short and J 5 bases short, with 11 bases between. Germline V lookup: CDR1 SGHTA, CDR2 FQGNSA. The CDR3 runs 13 residues. The CDR3 coding sequence is TGTGCCAGCAGTCTCAGACTCAACAATGAGCAGTTCTTC. It codes for CASSLRLNNEQFF.

Here the CDR3 DNA reads TGTGCCAGCAGCCAAGAAGTCGGGACTCCGAGTGGGGAGCAGTACTTC. This encodes CASSQEVGTPSGEQYF. The V call is TRBV4-2, the J call TRBJ2-7, with TRBD2 as a possible D gene (6 bases). Germline V gives CDR1 LGHNA, CDR2 YNFKEQ. The CDR3 covers 16 residues. With 0 bases removed from V and 7 bases from J, the gap between germline ends came to 19 bases.

The chain uses TRBV7-9 and TRBJ2-6, with 11 bases fitting TRBD1. The CDR3 runs to 16 residues. V trimming: 5 bases; J trimming: 1 base; junction bases outside the gene matches: 1. Germline CDR1 SEHNR, CDR2 FQNEAQ (reference sequence). This CDR3 reads CASSRDRGSGANVLTF. CDR3 sequence (DNA): TGTGCCAGCAGCCGGGACAGGGGGTCTGGGGCCAACGTCCTGACTTTC.

V and J are TRBV5-5 and TRBJ2-7; 11 bases match TRBD2. Germline loops: CDR1 SGHKS, CDR2 YYEKEE (reference sequence). CDR3 size: 16 residues. Losses at the gene ends were 0 bases for V and 4 bases for J; bases not matched to a gene: 6. DNA for the CDR3: TGTGCCAGCAGCTTGGCAGTGCGGACTAGCGGGTACGAGCAGTACTTC. This codes for CASSLAVRTSGYEQYF.

The V call is TRBV29-1, the J call TRBJ2-7; 8 bases map to TRBD2. CDR3 size: 12 residues. After removal of 5 bases from V and 6 bases from J, the junction contained 6 bases not matched to a gene. Germline CDR1 and CDR2: SQVTM and ANQGSEA. CDR3: CSVREGLGEQYF. CDR3 coding DNA: TGCAGCGTTCGGGAGGGGTTGGGCGAGCAGTACTTC.